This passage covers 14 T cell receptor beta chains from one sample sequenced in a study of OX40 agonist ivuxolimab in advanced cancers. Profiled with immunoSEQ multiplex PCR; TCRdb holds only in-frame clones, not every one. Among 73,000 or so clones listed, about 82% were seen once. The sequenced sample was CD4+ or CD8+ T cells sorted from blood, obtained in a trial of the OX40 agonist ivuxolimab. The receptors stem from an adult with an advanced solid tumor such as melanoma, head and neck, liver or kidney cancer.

CDR3 in DNA: TGTGCCAGTAATCCTCGACCGGAGTCCTATGGCTACACCTTC. Protein product: CASNPRPESYGYTF. The chain uses TRBV19 and TRBJ1-2, with D unclear. The germline V gene encodes CDR1 LNHDA and CDR2 SQIVND (reference sequence). The CDR3 is 14 amino acids. Trimming took off 7 bases at V and 4 bases at J, with 16 bases between the two ends.

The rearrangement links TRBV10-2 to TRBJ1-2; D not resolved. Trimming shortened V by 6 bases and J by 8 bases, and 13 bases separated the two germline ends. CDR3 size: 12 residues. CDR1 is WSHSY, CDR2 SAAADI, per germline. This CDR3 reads CASRPGPAGYTF. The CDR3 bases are TGCGCCAGCAGGCCTGGTCCGGCAGGCTACACCTTC.

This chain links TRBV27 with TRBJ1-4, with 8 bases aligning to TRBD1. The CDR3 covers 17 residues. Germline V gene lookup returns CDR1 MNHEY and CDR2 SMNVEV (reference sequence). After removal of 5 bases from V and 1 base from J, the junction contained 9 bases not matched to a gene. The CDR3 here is CASSAGTGVRTNEKLFF. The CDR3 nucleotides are TGTGCCAGCAGTGCCGGGACAGGAGTCAGAACTAATGAAAAACTGTTTTTT.

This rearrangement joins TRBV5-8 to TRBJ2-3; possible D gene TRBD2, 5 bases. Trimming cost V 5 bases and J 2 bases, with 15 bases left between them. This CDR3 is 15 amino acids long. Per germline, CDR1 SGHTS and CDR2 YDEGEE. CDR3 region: CASSNASPHTDTQYF. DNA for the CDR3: TGTGCCAGCAGTAATGCTAGCCCCCACACAGATACGCAGTATTTT.

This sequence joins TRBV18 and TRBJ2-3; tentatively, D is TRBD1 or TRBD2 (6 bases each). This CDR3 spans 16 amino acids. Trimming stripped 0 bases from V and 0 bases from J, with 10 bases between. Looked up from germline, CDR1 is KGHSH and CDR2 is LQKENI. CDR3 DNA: TGTGCCAGCTCACCACCGGGGGCGGGAAGCACAGATACGCAGTATTTT. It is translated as CASSPPGAGSTDTQYF. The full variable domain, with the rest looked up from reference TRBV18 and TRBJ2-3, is NAGVMQNPRHLVRRRGQEARLRCSPMKGHSHVYWYRQLPEEGLKFMVYLQKENIIDESGMPKERFSAEFPKEGPSILRIQQVVRGDSAAYFCASSPPGAGSTDTQYFGPGTRLTVL.

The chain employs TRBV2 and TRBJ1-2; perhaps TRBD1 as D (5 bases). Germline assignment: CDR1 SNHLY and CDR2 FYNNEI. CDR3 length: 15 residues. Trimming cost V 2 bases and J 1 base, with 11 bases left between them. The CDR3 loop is CASSELTDYNYGYTF. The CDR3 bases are TGTGCCAGCAGTGAATTGACAGACTATAACTATGGCTACACCTTC.

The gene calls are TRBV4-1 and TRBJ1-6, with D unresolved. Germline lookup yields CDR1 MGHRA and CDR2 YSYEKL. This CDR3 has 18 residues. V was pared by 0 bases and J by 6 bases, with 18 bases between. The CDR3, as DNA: TGCGCCAGCAGCCAAGAGGGTGTGGCGGGGAAGAGTAATTCACCCCTCCACTTT. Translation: CASSQEGVAGKSNSPLHF.

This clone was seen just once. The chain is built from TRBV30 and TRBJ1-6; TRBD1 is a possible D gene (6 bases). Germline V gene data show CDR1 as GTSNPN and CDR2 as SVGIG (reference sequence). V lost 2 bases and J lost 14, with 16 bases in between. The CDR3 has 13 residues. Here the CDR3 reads CAWSRRAEGALHF. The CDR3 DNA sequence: TGTGCCTGGAGTCGGCGGGCCGAGGGGGCCCTCCACTTT.

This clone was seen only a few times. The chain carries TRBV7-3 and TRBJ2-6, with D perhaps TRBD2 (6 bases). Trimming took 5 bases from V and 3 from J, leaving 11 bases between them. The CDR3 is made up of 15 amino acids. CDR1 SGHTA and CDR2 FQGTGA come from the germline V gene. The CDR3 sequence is CASSGGVNGANVLTF. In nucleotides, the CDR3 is TGTGCCAGCAGCGGAGGGGTAAATGGGGCCAACGTCCTGACTTTC.

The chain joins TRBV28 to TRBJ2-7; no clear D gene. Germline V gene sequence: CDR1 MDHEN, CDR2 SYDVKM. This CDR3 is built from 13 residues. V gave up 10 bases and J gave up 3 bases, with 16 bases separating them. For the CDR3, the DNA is TGTGCCACCACGGCACAGCTTTTCTACGAGCAGTACTTC. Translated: CATTAQLFYEQYF. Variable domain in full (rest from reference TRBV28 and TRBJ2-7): DVKVTQSSRYLVKRTGEKVFLECVQDMDHENMFWYRQDPGLGLRLIYFSYDVKMKEKGDIPEGYSVSREKKERFSLILESASTNQTSMYLCATTAQLFYEQYFGPGTRLTVT.

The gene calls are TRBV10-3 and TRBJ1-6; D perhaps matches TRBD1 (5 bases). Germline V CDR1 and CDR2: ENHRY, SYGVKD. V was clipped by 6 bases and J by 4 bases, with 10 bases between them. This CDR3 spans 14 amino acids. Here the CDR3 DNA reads TGTGCCATCAGGGGACGGCTATATAATTCACCCCTCCACTTT. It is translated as CAIRGRLYNSPLHF.

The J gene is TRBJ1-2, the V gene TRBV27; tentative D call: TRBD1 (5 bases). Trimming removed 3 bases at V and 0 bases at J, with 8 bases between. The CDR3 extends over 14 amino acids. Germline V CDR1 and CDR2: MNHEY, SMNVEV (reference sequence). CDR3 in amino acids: CASSFAGPNYGYTF. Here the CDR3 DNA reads TGTGCCAGCAGTTTCGCAGGGCCTAACTATGGCTACACCTTC.

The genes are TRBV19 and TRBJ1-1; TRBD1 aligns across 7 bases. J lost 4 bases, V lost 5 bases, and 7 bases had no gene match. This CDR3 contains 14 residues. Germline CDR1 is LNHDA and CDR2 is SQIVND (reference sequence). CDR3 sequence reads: CASSPTGAVTEAFF. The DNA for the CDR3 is TGTGCCAGTAGTCCAACAGGGGCGGTCACTGAAGCTTTCTTT. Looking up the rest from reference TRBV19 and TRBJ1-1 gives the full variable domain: DGGITQSPKYLFRKEGQNVTLSCEQNLNHDAMYWYRQDPGQGLRLIYYSQIVNDFQKGDIAEGYSVSREKKESFPLTVTSAQKNPTAFYLCASSPTGAVTEAFFGQGTRLTVV.

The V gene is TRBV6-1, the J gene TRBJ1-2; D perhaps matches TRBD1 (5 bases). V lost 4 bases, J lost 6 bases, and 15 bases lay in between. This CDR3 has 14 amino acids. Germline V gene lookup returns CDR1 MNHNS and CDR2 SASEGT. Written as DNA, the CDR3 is TGTGCCAGCAGTGTAGATCCGCGCAGGGATGGCTACACCTTC. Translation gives CASSVDPRRDGYTF.